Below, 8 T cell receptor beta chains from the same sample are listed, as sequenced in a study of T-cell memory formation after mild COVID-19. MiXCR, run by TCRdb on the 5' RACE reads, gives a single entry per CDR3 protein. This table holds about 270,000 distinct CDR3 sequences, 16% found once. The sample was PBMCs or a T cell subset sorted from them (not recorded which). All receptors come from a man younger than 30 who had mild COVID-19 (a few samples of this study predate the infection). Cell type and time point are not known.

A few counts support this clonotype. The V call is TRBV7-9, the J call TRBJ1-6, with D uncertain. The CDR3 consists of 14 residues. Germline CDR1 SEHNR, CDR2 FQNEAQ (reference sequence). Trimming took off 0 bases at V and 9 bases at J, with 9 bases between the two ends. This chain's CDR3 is CASSLAGIGSPLHF. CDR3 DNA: TGTGCCAGCAGCTTAGCAGGGATCGGTTCACCCCTCCACTTT.

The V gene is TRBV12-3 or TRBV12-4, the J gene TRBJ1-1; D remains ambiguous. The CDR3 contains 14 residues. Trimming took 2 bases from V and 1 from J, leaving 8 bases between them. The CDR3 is CASSLNLENTEAFF. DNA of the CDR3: TGTGCCAGCAGTTTAAACCTAGAGAACACTGAAGCTTTCTTT.

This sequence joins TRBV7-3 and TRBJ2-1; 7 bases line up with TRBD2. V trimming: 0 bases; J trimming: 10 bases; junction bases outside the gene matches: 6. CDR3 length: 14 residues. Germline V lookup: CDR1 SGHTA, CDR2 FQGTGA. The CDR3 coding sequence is TGTGCCAGCAGCTTAACCCCGACTAGCTCCGAGCAGTTCTTC. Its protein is CASSLTPTSSEQFF.

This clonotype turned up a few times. CDR3 nucleotide sequence: TGTGCCAGCAGTTTTAGGCAGGGAGTTCAGCCCCAGCATTTT. Protein product: CASSFRQGVQPQHF. The V and J genes are TRBV12-3 or TRBV12-4 and TRBJ1-5; a weak D match, TRBD1 (5 bases). Trimming took 3 bases from V and 6 from J, leaving 12 bases between them. The CDR3 is made up of 14 amino acids.

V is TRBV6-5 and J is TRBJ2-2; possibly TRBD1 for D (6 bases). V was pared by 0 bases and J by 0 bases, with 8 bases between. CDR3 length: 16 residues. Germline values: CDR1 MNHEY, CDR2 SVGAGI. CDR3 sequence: CASSYSDSPNTGELFF. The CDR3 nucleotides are TGTGCCAGCAGTTACTCGGACAGTCCGAACACCGGGGAGCTGTTTTTT.

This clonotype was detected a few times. For the CDR3, the DNA is TGCAGTGCTAGATCACGGACGGCCTACGAGCAGTACTTC. It specifies CSARSRTAYEQYF. The chain recombines TRBV20-1 with TRBJ2-7; no definite D call. CDR1 and CDR2 from the germline V gene are DFQATT and SNEGSKA (reference sequence). V gave up 2 bases and J gave up 2 bases, with 10 bases separating them. The CDR3 sequence is 13 residues long.

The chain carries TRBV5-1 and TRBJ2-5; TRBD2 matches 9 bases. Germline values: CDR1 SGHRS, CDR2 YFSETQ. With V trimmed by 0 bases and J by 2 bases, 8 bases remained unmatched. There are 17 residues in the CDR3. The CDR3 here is CASSLGLGTSRQETQYF. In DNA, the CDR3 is TGCGCCAGCAGCTTGGGGTTAGGGACTAGCAGACAAGAGACCCAGTACTTC.

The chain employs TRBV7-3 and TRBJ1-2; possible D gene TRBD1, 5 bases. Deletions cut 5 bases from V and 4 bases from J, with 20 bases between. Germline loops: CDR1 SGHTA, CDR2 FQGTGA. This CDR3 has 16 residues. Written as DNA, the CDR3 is TGTGCCAGCAGCCCCGTCCCCGGGACGGGAGTCTATGGCTACACCTTC. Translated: CASSPVPGTGVYGYTF.